This T cell receptor beta chain was sequenced in a study of T-cell memory formation after mild COVID-19. Study-level findings and limits: Researchers found some responding clones in pre-infection memory, a sign that cross-reactive memory joined.

In the case of this clonotype: As yet, its antigen is unknown.

Trimming took off 3 bases at V and 7 bases at J, with 13 bases between the two ends. The CDR3 has 13 residues. The germline V gene has CDR1 MNHNY and CDR2 SVGAGI (reference sequence). TCRdb reprocessed the 5' RACE reads via MiXCR and lists one record per CDR3 protein. In the table there are about 340,000 distinct CDR3 sequences, about an eighth of which are singletons. The specimen sequenced was PBMCs or a T cell subset sorted from them (not recorded which). J is TRBJ2-7 and V is TRBV6-6; possible D gene TRBD1, 6 bases. The sequence came from a man between 18 and 29 years old who had mild COVID-19 (a few samples of this study predate the infection). Cell type and time point are not known. The CDR3 is CASSYRQGYEQYF. The DNA for the CDR3 is TGTGCCAGCAGTTATAGGCAGGGGTATGAGCAGTACTTC.